Included here is one T cell receptor beta chain sequence, with context. Its cognate antigen is unknown. V lost 6 bases and J lost 3, with 11 bases in between. This CDR3 is 12 amino acids long. Germline loops: CDR1 DFQATT, CDR2 SNEGSKA (reference sequence). Noted time point: persistent/refractory GD, antithyroid drugs over 5 years with positive TRAb. Isolated PBMC RNA provided the starting material for the TCR library. This sample was included in a study of regulatory T cells in long-lasting Graves disease. Whole-study findings and limits: Researchers reported studying only peripheral blood, not thyroid tissue.

To make TCR beta libraries, researchers used iRepertoire HTBI primers and Arm-PCR of CDR3 regions. Each CDR3 protein is one row after TCRdb ran MiXCR on the multiplex PCR reads. The sample consists of 400,000 or so distinct CDR3 sequences, less than 25% of them appearing once. This clonotype was sampled from a female donor with Graves disease. The sequenced sample was peripheral blood mononuclear cells (PBMCs), obtained when the disease was refractory, from a patient treated with antithyroid drugs. The chain recombines TRBV20-1 with TRBJ1-1; D uncertain. CDR3 in amino acids: CSAPKRDTEAFF. The CDR3 region has the DNA TGCAGTGCGCCGAAGAGGGACACTGAAGCTTTCTTT.